The 27 T cell receptor beta chains given below trace back to one sample, sequenced in a study of T cells in Graves' hyperthyroidism and ophthalmopathy. The investigators amplified TCR beta CDR3 regions from RNA transcripts. The HTBI set primed first-round TCR CDR3 RT-PCR. Via MiXCR, TCRdb re-called the multiplex PCR reads, giving one row per CDR3 protein. The sample has nearly 600,000 distinct CDR3 sequences; 13% to 15% are singletons. Sample: blood. The receptors were sampled from a woman younger than 35 with Graves' ophthalmopathy.

This clonotype was detected ten times or more. The chain carries TRBV4-1 and TRBJ1-1, with 11 bases that match TRBD1. The germline CDR1 and CDR2 sequences are MGHRA and YSYEKL. The J segment lost 4 bases and the V segment lost 7 bases, leaving 8 bases of the junction unmatched. CDR3 length: 15 amino acids. CDR3: CASNSPGTGGTEAFF. CDR3 bases: TGCGCCAGCAACTCTCCTGGGACAGGGGGCACTGAAGCTTTCTTT.

In this sample, this clonotype turned up a few times. The chain is built from TRBV29-1 and TRBJ1-3, with TRBD1 as a possible D gene (5 bases). There are 14 residues in the CDR3. The ends were cut back, 0 bases at V and 5 bases at J, with 11 bases in the middle. The germline gives CDR1 SQVTM, CDR2 ANQGSEA. For the CDR3, the DNA is TGCAGCGTTGAAGATCCGGGGGACCGAAACACCATATATTTT. Protein: CSVEDPGDRNTIYF.

Only a few counts were recorded for this clonotype. The chain carries TRBV3-2 and TRBJ1-5. TRBV3-2 counts as a pseudogene. The CDR3 runs 15 residues. For the CDR3, the DNA is TGTGCCAGCAGCCAATGGGATTTTAGCAATCAGCCCCAGCATTTT. Amino acids: CASSQWDFSNQPQHF.

In the case of this clonotype: At one boundary the junction diverges from the germline segment, which might be a read error. The V and J genes are TRBV7-2 and TRBJ2-2; D is perhaps TRBD2 (5 bases). Germline CDR1 SGHTA, CDR2 FQGNSA. The CDR3 extends over 16 amino acids. DNA for the CDR3: TGTGCCAGCAGGTTAGCGTCTAGCTTGGATACCGGGGAGCTGTTTTTT. Amino acids: CASRLASSLDTGELFF.

The genes are TRBV6-1 and TRBJ1-6, with D perhaps matching TRBD1 (5 bases). Trimming shortened V by 0 bases and J by 5 bases, and 11 bases separated the two germline ends. Per the germline V gene, CDR1 is MNHNS and CDR2 is SASEGT. The CDR3 is 16 amino acids. In DNA form, the CDR3 reads TGTGCCAGCAGTGAAGCTGAGACAGAGAATAATTCACCCCTCCACTTT. Protein sequence: CASSEAETENNSPLHF.

The gene calls are TRBV9 and TRBJ1-3; a possible D gene is TRBD1 (6 bases). V shed 0 bases and J shed 4 bases, with 11 bases lying between them. CDR3 length equals 15 residues. Germline loops: CDR1 SGDLS, CDR2 YYNGEE. CDR3 bases: TGTGCCAGCAGCGTAGAGGGGGGGCGCGGAAACACCATATATTTT. This translates into CASSVEGGRGNTIYF.

In this sample, this clonotype turned up many times. J is TRBJ1-1 and V is TRBV5-1, with 9 bases identical to TRBD1. The CDR3 length is 15 residues. The V gene's germline CDR1 is SGHRS and CDR2 YFSETQ. V trimming: 4 bases; J trimming: 5 bases; junction bases outside the gene matches: 9. As DNA, the CDR3 is TGCGCCAGCAGCCCTGCCCCCGGGACAGGGACTGAAGCTTTCTTT. Amino acids: CASSPAPGTGTEAFF.

This clonotype turned up a few times. V gene TRBV19 combines with J gene TRBJ1-6; D gene unclear. Germline V lookup: CDR1 LNHDA, CDR2 SQIVND (reference sequence). This CDR3 comprises 13 residues. V gave up 6 bases and J gave up 10 bases, with 13 bases separating them. For the CDR3, the DNA is TGTGCCAGTAGACCAGCGGTATGGTCACCCCTCCACTTT. Its protein product is CASRPAVWSPLHF.

The chain is built from TRBV30 and TRBJ1-2, with 9 bases identical to TRBD1. Germline loops: CDR1 GTSNPN, CDR2 SVGIG (reference sequence). Unmatched junction bases numbered 7, after V lost 3 bases and J lost 2 bases. The CDR3 length is 15 residues. The CDR3 nucleotides read TGTGCCTGGAGGGAGTATGGACAGGGGAACTATGGCTACACCTTC. This translates into CAWREYGQGNYGYTF.

This clonotype was observed a handful of times. The chain is built from TRBV7-9 and TRBJ2-5; the match to TRBD2 covers 10 bases. This CDR3 is built from 15 residues. V shed 5 bases and J 4 bases; nucleotides not matched to a gene: 7. Germline CDR1 and CDR2: SEHNR and FQNEAQ (reference sequence). The CDR3 bases are TGTGCCAGCAGCCCTAGCGGGAGTGGGGGAGAGACCCAGTACTTC. It specifies CASSPSGSGGETQYF.

This clonotype was seen at least ten times. J is TRBJ2-7 and V is TRBV5-1; maybe TRBD2 (5 bases). CDR1 and CDR2 (germline): SGHRS, YFSETQ. The CDR3 consists of 16 residues. V lost 6 bases and J lost 3, with 22 bases in between. Here the CDR3 DNA reads TGCGCCAGCACCCCTGGGTGGGGTGAGGAGGTCTACGAGCAGTACTTC. Translation: CASTPGWGEEVYEQYF.

The J gene is TRBJ2-7, the V gene TRBV5-5; D gene unclear. The J call may be faulty, since TRBJ2-1 better matches the DNA end. The CDR3 runs 11 residues. Germline CDR1 SGHKS, CDR2 YYEKEE (reference sequence). The CDR3 is CASSSEYEQFF. The DNA of the CDR3 is TGTGCCAGCAGCTCGGAATACGAGCAGTTCTTC.

The table lists this clonotype with many counts. The genes are TRBV15 and TRBJ2-3; 10 nucleotides agree with TRBD2. Germline V CDR1 and CDR2: LNHNV, YYDKDF (reference sequence). The CDR3 is made up of 15 amino acids. Losses at the gene ends were 4 bases for V and 4 bases for J; bases not matched to a gene: 5. CDR3 residues: CATSIGAGGPDTQYF. CDR3 in DNA: TGTGCCACCAGCATCGGAGCGGGAGGGCCAGATACGCAGTATTTT.

The sample holds many counts of this clonotype. This sequence joins TRBV6-6 and TRBJ2-1, with 8 bases identical to TRBD2. J was trimmed by 6 bases and V by 2 bases; bases with no gene match: 15. Germline V gene lookup returns CDR1 MNHNY and CDR2 SVGAGI (reference sequence). The CDR3 extends over 18 amino acids. The CDR3: CASSYPETGRAGRNEQFF. The CDR3 DNA reads as TGTGCCAGCAGTTACCCTGAAACCGGGAGGGCCGGCCGCAATGAGCAGTTCTTC.

A few counts support this clonotype. Being one base from a much bigger clone, this may be a read error. Lacking the conserved final phenylalanine or tryptophan, this CDR3 likely reflects a read error. This chain joins TRBV27 and TRBJ2-7; D call uncertain. Germline values: CDR1 MNHEY, CDR2 SMNVEV (reference sequence). This CDR3 is built from 16 residues. Deletions cut 6 bases from V and 5 bases from J, with 23 bases between. The CDR3 nucleotides read TGTGCCAGCAGCTCCCTGATCGGTGCCTCATCCCACGAGCAGTACCTC. The encoded protein is CASSSLIGASSHEQYL.

This clonotype was seen repeatedly, ten times or more. This chain joins TRBV11-2 and TRBJ2-5; no reliable D call. The germline V and J ends were trimmed by 5 bases and 5 bases, with 6 bases remaining between them. Germline assignment: CDR1 SGHAT and CDR2 FQNNGV. The CDR3 sequence is 11 residues long. In DNA form, the CDR3 reads TGTGCCAGCAGCGTTAGCGAGACCCAGTACTTC. Translated: CASSVSETQYF.

The V call is TRBV19, the J call TRBJ1-6; the match to TRBD1 covers 7 bases. The CDR3 totals 15 residues. Germline assignment: CDR1 LNHDA and CDR2 SQIVND (reference sequence). The junction had 7 bases not matched to a gene; V was cut back by 4 bases and J by 7 bases. The CDR3: CASSTQGSTNSPLHF. Here the CDR3 DNA reads TGTGCCAGTAGTACACAGGGGTCAACCAATTCACCCCTCCACTTT.

Many counts were recorded for this clonotype. This chain's CDR3 is CASSQHQETQYF. Written as DNA, the CDR3 is TGTGCCAGCAGCCAACACCAAGAGACCCAGTACTTC. V and J are TRBV12-3 or TRBV12-4 and TRBJ2-5; D unresolved. V was clipped by 6 bases and J by 0 bases, with 5 bases between them. CDR3 length equals 12 residues.

This clonotype showed up just a few times. The chain couples TRBV9 to TRBJ1-2; D gene uncertain. Between the trimmed V and J ends, which lost 0 bases and 8 bases, there was a span of 20 bases. The CDR3 runs to 16 residues. Germline values: CDR1 SGDLS, CDR2 YYNGEE. CDR3 in amino acids: CASSVGGKAASGGYTF. The CDR3 DNA follows: TGTGCCAGCAGCGTAGGTGGCAAGGCAGCCTCTGGCGGCTACACCTTC.

This clonotype has ten or more counts. The chain uses TRBV12-3 or TRBV12-4 and TRBJ2-7; the D is unclear. The CDR3 runs 12 residues. With 6 bases removed from V and 2 bases from J, the gap between germline ends came to 8 bases. CDR3 sequence reads: CASSIVPYEQYF. CDR3 DNA sequence: TGTGCCAGCAGCATCGTCCCCTACGAGCAGTACTTC.

This clonotype was detected ten times or more. The rearrangement links TRBV12-3 or TRBV12-4 to TRBJ2-1; D perhaps matches TRBD1 (5 bases). Trimming removed 3 bases from V and 5 bases from J, with 14 bases in between. The CDR3 totals 15 residues. The CDR3 DNA reads TGTGCCAGCAGTTTTTTCAGGGCCCGGAACAATGAGCAGTTCTTC. This translates into CASSFFRARNNEQFF.

This clonotype has a count of ten or more. V usage is TRBV9 and J usage is TRBJ1-2; D possibly corresponds to TRBD1 (6 bases). CDR1 and CDR2 from the germline V gene are SGDLS and YYNGEE. The germline V and J ends were trimmed by 0 bases and 8 bases, with 17 bases remaining between them. The CDR3 sequence is 15 residues long. CDR3 region: CASSVAVRGRGGYTF. DNA for the CDR3: TGTGCCAGCAGCGTAGCCGTTCGGGGGCGCGGCGGCTACACCTTC.

This clonotype was counted between two and nine times. The V gene is TRBV27, the J gene TRBJ2-4; D might be TRBD1 (6 bases). Trimming cost V 2 bases and J 4 bases, with 15 bases left between them. The V gene's germline CDR1 is MNHEY and CDR2 SMNVEV (reference sequence). This CDR3 spans 16 amino acids. The CDR3 reads CASSLQGPIGKNIQYF. CDR3 nucleotide sequence: TGTGCCAGCAGTTTACAGGGGCCCATAGGGAAAAACATTCAGTACTTC.

This clonotype has ten or more counts. This chain joins TRBV20-1 and TRBJ1-3, with a tentative D call TRBD1 (5 bases). This CDR3 has 15 residues. The V end lost 0 bases, the J end lost 2 bases, and 11 bases lay between the germline ends. The germline gives CDR1 DFQATT, CDR2 SNEGSKA (reference sequence). In nucleotides, the CDR3 is TGCAGTGCTAGAGATCTCGAGGGGCCTGGAAACACCATATATTTT. This codes for CSARDLEGPGNTIYF.

This clonotype showed up many times. V gene TRBV7-3 combines with J gene TRBJ2-3, with 7 nucleotides matching TRBD1. Losses at the gene ends were 4 bases for V and 0 bases for J; bases not matched to a gene: 4. The CDR3 totals 15 residues. Germline V gene sequence: CDR1 SGHTA, CDR2 FQGTGA. The CDR3 DNA reads as TGTGCCAGCAGCTCCCACAGGGGTAGCACAGATACGCAGTATTTT. It is translated as CASSSHRGSTDTQYF.

The chain has TRBV20-1 and TRBJ1-2; unclear D gene. V lost 0 bases and J lost 0, with 11 bases in between. This CDR3 has 15 amino acids. CDR1 and CDR2 from the germline V gene are DFQATT and SNEGSKA (reference sequence). The CDR3 loop is CSARDPLQPNYGYTF. CDR3 coding DNA: TGCAGTGCTAGAGATCCCCTACAGCCTAACTATGGCTACACCTTC.

The sample holds many counts of this clonotype. The V and J genes are TRBV30 and TRBJ1-1; no definite D call. In germline, CDR1 is GTSNPN, CDR2 SVGIG (reference sequence). V lost 4 bases, J lost 6 bases, and 12 bases lay in between. CDR3 length: 12 amino acids. CDR3 region: CAWKVLWAEAFF. DNA of the CDR3: TGTGCCTGGAAGGTCCTGTGGGCTGAAGCTTTCTTT.